This TCR beta chain emerged from a study of cytomegalovirus exposure and HLA in healthy donors. Study-wide points: Data from an earlier analysis indicated that most TCR beta V segments were productive either about 87% or about 30% of the time. A few of the chains that were CMV-associated were confirmed in vitro to be specific for CMV antigens.

On this clone itself: Its antigen is not identified.

A multiplex PCR was run with 60 Vbeta primers and 13 Jbeta primers. The repertoire was sequenced with immunoSEQ multiplex PCR; TCRdb's copy has only in-frame clones and lacks some. The sample shows 150,000 to 200,000 clones, almost 85% of them seen only once. Deletions cut 5 bases from V and 3 bases from J, with 11 bases between. This CDR3 has 13 amino acids. The germline gives CDR1 SNHLY, CDR2 FYNNEI. This chain connects TRBV2 to TRBJ2-7; maybe TRBD1 (6 bases). The source is a boy aged 10-17 years in good health and CMV-seronegative. Sequenced input: PBMCs. The CDR3 loop reads CASSITGFYEQYF. CDR3 nucleotides: TGTGCCAGCAGTATAACAGGGTTCTACGAGCAGTACTTC. Variable domain in full (rest from reference TRBV2 and TRBJ2-7): EPEVTQTPSHQVTQMGQEVILRCVPISNHLYFYWYRQILGQKVEFLVSFYNNEISEKSEIFDDQFSVERPDGSNFTLKIRSTKLEDSAMYFCASSITGFYEQYFGPGTRLTVT.